Detailed here is one T cell receptor (beta chain). These data come from a study of cytomegalovirus exposure and HLA in healthy donors. The V end lost 2 bases, the J end lost 6 bases, and 13 bases lay between the germline ends. The CDR3 consists of 14 residues. Looked up from germline, CDR1 is MNHEY and CDR2 is SMNVEV (reference sequence). The PCR had 60 Vbeta and 13 Jbeta primers. Produced via immunoSEQ multiplex PCR; TCRdb's table is partial and in-frame only. The table lists about 110,000 clones, approximately 85% of them singletons. This chain uses TRBV27 with TRBJ1-2; D is ambiguous. The receptor comes from a man in his forties or fifties in good health and CMV-seronegative. Sequencing input: PBMCs. CDR3 sequence reads: CASSLRGSVDGYTF. The CDR3 region has the DNA TGTGCCAGCAGTTTAAGAGGATCTGTCGATGGCTACACCTTC.